Only a few counts were recorded for the clone carrying this TCR beta chain. Its antigen remains unknown. Germline V gives CDR1 SGHRS, CDR2 YFSETQ. V shed 4 bases and J shed 0 bases, with 11 bases lying between them. This CDR3 contains 14 residues. This entry belongs to a study of T cells in Graves' hyperthyroidism and ophthalmopathy. Study-wide context: Staff took peripheral blood when the initial diagnosis was made, before any treatment began.

Study conclusions and caveats: Ophthalmopathy cases were set apart from stable hyperthyroidism by a 13 V-J model.

RNA transcripts yielded amplified TCR beta CDR3 regions. During a first-round RT-PCR of the TCR CDR3, the HTBI primer set was used. TCRdb called the multiplex PCR reads again in MiXCR, with one record for every CDR3 protein. The repertoire holds about 360,000 distinct CDR3 sequences, with 25% as singletons. Investigators excluded patients with uncontrolled infection, other autoimmune disease, pregnancy or lactation. Used for diagnoses were clinical symptoms, serum thyroxine and TRAb, thyroid ultrasound and orbital computed tomography. The genes are TRBV5-1 and TRBJ2-7, with D uncertain. This TCR came from a man aged 45-65 years with Graves' hyperthyroidism. The sequenced sample consisted of blood. CDR3 DNA sequence: TGCGCCAGCAGCGACGACACAGTCTCCTACGAGCAGTACTTC. Translation: CASSDDTVSYEQYF.